These 22 T cell receptor beta chains were all obtained from the same sample, sequenced in a study of T cells in localized non-small cell lung cancer. Data came from immunoSEQ multiplex PCR; TCRdb stores just in-frame clones and leaves some out. The data hold just under 80,000 clones, with 80% observed a single time. This sample comprised peripheral blood, obtained before any cancer treatment. Receptors originate from a female donor aged 60 or older with stage I lung adenocarcinoma.

This clone appeared a single time. The genes are TRBV5-1 and TRBJ1-3; possibly TRBD1 for D (5 bases). V lost 0 bases and J lost 2, with 9 bases in between. CDR3 length: 15 amino acids. Looked up from germline, CDR1 is SGHRS and CDR2 is YFSETQ. The CDR3 sequence is CASSLAMGAGNTIYF. The CDR3 bases are TGCGCCAGCAGCTTGGCCATGGGGGCTGGAAACACCATATATTTT.

V gene TRBV27 combines with J gene TRBJ1-2, with 8 bases aligning to TRBD1. There are 13 residues in the CDR3. With V trimmed by 10 bases and J by 6 bases, 10 bases remained unmatched. Germline V lookup: CDR1 MNHEY, CDR2 SMNVEV (reference sequence). The CDR3 sequence is CATNRGQGDGYTF. The CDR3 region has the DNA TGTGCCACTAACAGAGGACAGGGAGATGGCTACACCTTC.

V and J are TRBV28 and TRBJ2-4; D is unresolved. CDR3 length equals 15 residues. V was pared by 1 base and J by 0 bases, with 7 bases between. The germline V gene encodes CDR1 MDHEN and CDR2 SYDVKM. CDR3 residues: CASSLFGLAKNIQYF. Written as DNA, the CDR3 is TGTGCCAGCAGTTTATTCGGTCTAGCCAAAAACATTCAGTACTTC.

The chain carries TRBV5-6 and TRBJ2-4; D is unresolved. This CDR3 contains 15 residues. CDR1 and CDR2 (germline): SGHDT, YYEEEE. V lost 4 bases to trimming and J lost 1 base, with 12 bases between them. The CDR3 coding sequence is TGTGCCAGCAGCCCAATGGGGTCGGCCAAAAACATTCAGTACTTC. Its protein product is CASSPMGSAKNIQYF.

This chain joins TRBV15 and TRBJ1-1; maybe TRBD1 (5 bases). Germline V CDR1 and CDR2: LNHNV, YYDKDF (reference sequence). Trimming removed 1 base at V and 4 bases at J, with 10 bases between. This CDR3 region has 14 residues. The CDR3, as DNA: TGTGCCACCAGCAGAGTCCAGGGTGGCACTGAAGCTTTCTTT. Translation: CATSRVQGGTEAFF.

This chain's CDR3 is CASSLRGLGETQYF. CDR3 DNA sequence: TGCGCCAGCAGCTTGAGGGGGCTGGGGGAGACCCAGTACTTC. The genes are TRBV5-1 and TRBJ2-5; 7 bases align to TRBD1. Germline V gives CDR1 SGHRS, CDR2 YFSETQ. Trimming cost V 1 base and J 5 bases; bases outside gene matches: 5. CDR3 length equals 14 residues. Based on the CDR3 plus reference TRBV5-1 and TRBJ2-5, the full variable domain is KAGVTQTPRYLIKTRGQQVTLSCSPISGHRSVSWYQQTPGQGLQFLFEYFSETQRNKGNFPGRFSGRQFSNSRSEMNVSTLELGDSALYLCASSLRGLGETQYFGPGTRLLVL.

The chain has TRBV5-6 and TRBJ1-5; D is possibly TRBD1 (6 bases). The V and J ends lost 4 bases and 3 bases respectively, with 17 bases between them. In germline, CDR1 is SGHDT, CDR2 YYEEEE. The CDR3 consists of 16 residues. The CDR3 DNA is TGTGCCAGCAGCAGAAGGGGGAGGATTCTCAATCAGCCCCAGCATTTT. It encodes CASSRRGRILNQPQHF.

V and J are TRBV7-2 and TRBJ1-4, with 8 nucleotides matching TRBD1. Losses at the gene ends were 1 base for V and 8 bases for J; bases not matched to a gene: 6. There are 15 residues in the CDR3. Germline V gene data show CDR1 as SGHTA and CDR2 as FQGNSA. The CDR3 DNA follows: TGTGCCAGCAGCTTAGGTGGACAGGGAGGAGAAAAACTGTTTTTT. Its translation is CASSLGGQGGEKLFF. Full variable domain (rest looked up from reference TRBV7-2 and TRBJ1-4): GAGVSQSPSNKVTEKGKDVELRCDPISGHTALYWYRQSLGQGLEFLIYFQGNSAPDKSGLPSDRFSAERTGGSVSTLTIQRTQQEDSAVYLCASSLGGQGGEKLFFGSGTQLSVL.

The chain recombines TRBV4-1 with TRBJ1-2, with TRBD1 as a possible D gene (5 bases). CDR1 is MGHRA, CDR2 YSYEKL, per germline. Deletions cut 3 bases from V and 5 bases from J, with 16 bases between. The CDR3 covers 15 residues. CDR3 sequence: CASSQGIQGEYGYTF. Written as DNA, the CDR3 is TGCGCCAGCAGCCAGGGGATTCAGGGCGAGTATGGCTACACCTTC.

This clone was seen a handful of times. This chain connects TRBV7-9 to TRBJ2-2; TRBD2 is a possible D gene (5 bases). Germline V gives CDR1 SEHNR, CDR2 FQNEAQ (reference sequence). This CDR3 is built from 14 residues. The V end was cut by 5 bases, the J end by 1 base, with 8 bases between. The DNA for the CDR3 is TGTGCCAGCAGCCCCAGCGGGAACACCGGGGAGCTGTTTTTT. Its protein is CASSPSGNTGELFF.

This rearrangement joins TRBV6-5 to TRBJ2-7, with D unclear. The V end lost 2 bases, the J end lost 5 bases, and 10 bases lay between the germline ends. The germline V gene has CDR1 MNHEY and CDR2 SVGAGI. CDR3 size: 13 residues. The CDR3 DNA reads TGTGCCAGCAGTTACGGGCAGGAGAACGAGCAGTACTTC. This sequence encodes CASSYGQENEQYF.

This chain links TRBV6-6 with TRBJ2-7; 11 bases fit TRBD1. The CDR3 covers 15 residues. The germline gives CDR1 MNHNY, CDR2 SVGAGI (reference sequence). The ends lost 0 bases at V and 6 bases at J; junction bases unmatched: 4. The CDR3 DNA is TGTGCCAGCAGTTACTCGAGTGGACAGGGGGCCGAGCAGTACTTC. The encoded protein is CASSYSSGQGAEQYF.

This clone was seen only a few times. J is TRBJ2-7 and V is TRBV29-1; 9 bases match TRBD1. Trimming removed 7 bases from V and 7 bases from J; junction bases left unmatched: 20. CDR1 and CDR2 from the germline V gene are SQVTM and ANQGSEA. There are 16 residues in the CDR3. CDR3 in DNA: TGCAGCGACCTAGACCCTCGGGACAGGGTATCGGGGGAGCAGTACTTC. Translating gives CSDLDPRDRVSGEQYF.

The V gene is TRBV6-1, the J gene TRBJ1-5; no definite D call. The CDR3 loop spans 13 amino acids. Trimming shortened V by 7 bases and J by 5 bases, and 12 bases separated the two germline ends. Germline V lookup: CDR1 MNHNS, CDR2 SASEGT. CDR3 bases: TGTGCCAGCAAAGGTCTCTACGATCAGCCCCAGCATTTT. Translating gives CASKGLYDQPQHF.

This clone has a handful of counts. This rearrangement joins TRBV6-1 to TRBJ1-2; D not resolved. Germline values: CDR1 MNHNS, CDR2 SASEGT. V was pared by 6 bases and J by 6 bases, with 11 bases between. CDR3 size: 12 residues. The CDR3 nucleotides read TGTGCCAGCAGGGTCTCCGGGCATGGCTACACCTTC. Translation gives CASRVSGHGYTF.

This chain connects TRBV7-2 to TRBJ1-4; D perhaps matches TRBD1 (6 bases). With 3 bases removed from V and 3 bases from J, the gap between germline ends came to 14 bases. The CDR3 runs 16 residues. CDR1 SGHTA and CDR2 FQGNSA come from the germline V gene. CDR3 nucleotides: TGTGCCAGCAGCTTCCAACGGGGGGCAGCTAATGAAAAACTGTTTTTT. Its protein is CASSFQRGAANEKLFF.

The chain links TRBV19 to TRBJ2-3; 11 nucleotides agree with TRBD2. The CDR3 loop spans 16 amino acids. Germline loops: CDR1 LNHDA, CDR2 SQIVND (reference sequence). Germline trimming cut 4 bases from V and 6 bases from J; bases unmatched to any gene: 9. CDR3 bases: TGTGCCAGTAGTAGTGGTCTAGCGGGGGGTCCGGATACGCAGTATTTT. Translation gives CASSSGLAGGPDTQYF.

The chain uses TRBV30 and TRBJ2-7, with a weak D call TRBD1 (6 bases). The CDR3 has 12 residues. Trimming removed 0 bases from V and 3 bases from J, with 6 bases in between. Germline loops: CDR1 GTSNPN, CDR2 SVGIG (reference sequence). As DNA, the CDR3 is TGTGCCTGGAGTGTAGGGGGCTACGAGCAGTACTTC. Its protein is CAWSVGGYEQYF.

The chain uses TRBV10-3 and TRBJ2-4, with 7 bases that match TRBD1. The V gene's germline CDR1 is ENHRY and CDR2 SYGVKD. With V trimmed by 2 bases and J by 3 bases, 7 bases remained unmatched. The CDR3 is 16 residues long. CDR3 in amino acids: CAISEGQGVGKNIQYF. DNA for the CDR3: TGTGCCATCAGTGAGGGGCAGGGGGTAGGCAAAAACATTCAGTACTTC.

V usage is TRBV7-8 and J usage is TRBJ1-2; TRBD1 is a possible D gene (5 bases). V was clipped by 5 bases and J by 0 bases, with 13 bases between them. Germline lookup yields CDR1 SGHVS and CDR2 FQNEAQ. This CDR3 region has 15 residues. CDR3 in DNA: TGTGCCAGCAGCCCTTCCGGGACGGCTAACTATGGCTACACCTTC. Translating it yields CASSPSGTANYGYTF.

The rearrangement links TRBV4-2 to TRBJ2-7; TRBD2 might be the D (6 bases). Germline lookup yields CDR1 LGHNA and CDR2 YNFKEQ. The V end lost 1 base, the J end lost 4 bases, and 17 bases lay between the germline ends. The CDR3 extends over 16 amino acids. The CDR3 loop reads CASSQALGEEQYEQYF. The DNA for the CDR3 is TGTGCCAGCAGCCAAGCCCTCGGGGAGGAACAGTACGAGCAGTACTTC.

The CDR3 DNA follows: TGTGCCAGTAGTATCGTACAGAAACTCACAGATACGCAGTATTTT. Translation gives CASSIVQKLTDTQYF. This chain links TRBV19 with TRBJ2-3; no firm D call. The CDR3 loop spans 15 amino acids. Germline V CDR1 and CDR2: LNHDA, SQIVND (reference sequence). Trimming left V 3 bases short and J 2 bases short, with 12 bases between.